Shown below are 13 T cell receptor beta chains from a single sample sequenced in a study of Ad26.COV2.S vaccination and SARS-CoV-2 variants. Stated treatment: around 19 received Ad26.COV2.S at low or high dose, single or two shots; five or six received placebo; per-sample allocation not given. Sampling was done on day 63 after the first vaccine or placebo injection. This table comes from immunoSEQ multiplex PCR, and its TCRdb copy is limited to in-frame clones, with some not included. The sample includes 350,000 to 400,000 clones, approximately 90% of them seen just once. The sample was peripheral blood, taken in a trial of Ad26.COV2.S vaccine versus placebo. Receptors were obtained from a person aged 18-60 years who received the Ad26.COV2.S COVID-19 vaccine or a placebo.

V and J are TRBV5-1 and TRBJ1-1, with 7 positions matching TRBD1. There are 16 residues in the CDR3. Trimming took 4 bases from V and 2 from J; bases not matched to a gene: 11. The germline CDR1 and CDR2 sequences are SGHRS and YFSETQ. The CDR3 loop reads CASSVEPGTDNTEAFF. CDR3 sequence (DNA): TGCGCCAGCAGCGTCGAACCCGGGACAGATAACACTGAAGCTTTCTTT.

DNA of the CDR3: TGTGCCAGCAGTTATTATGGGACTAGCGGGGCCGGGGAGCTGTTTTTT. Its protein product is CASSYYGTSGAGELFF. The chain recombines TRBV6-5 with TRBJ2-2, with 13 positions matching TRBD2. In germline, CDR1 is MNHEY, CDR2 SVGAGI. The CDR3 has 16 residues. V shed 3 bases, J shed 6 bases, and the junction held 4 bases outside the gene matches.

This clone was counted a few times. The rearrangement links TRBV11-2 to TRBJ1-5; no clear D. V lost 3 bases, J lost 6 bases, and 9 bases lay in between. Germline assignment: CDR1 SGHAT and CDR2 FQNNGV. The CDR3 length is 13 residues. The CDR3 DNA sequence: TGTGCCAGCAGCTTCAATTCATTTCAGCCCCAGCATTTT. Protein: CASSFNSFQPQHF. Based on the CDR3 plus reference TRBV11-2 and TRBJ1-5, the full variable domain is EAGVAQSPRYKIIEKRQSVAFWCNPISGHATLYWYQQILGQGPKLLIQFQNNGVVDDSQLPKDRFSAERLKGVDSTLKIQPAKLEDSAVYLCASSFNSFQPQHFGDGTRLSIL.

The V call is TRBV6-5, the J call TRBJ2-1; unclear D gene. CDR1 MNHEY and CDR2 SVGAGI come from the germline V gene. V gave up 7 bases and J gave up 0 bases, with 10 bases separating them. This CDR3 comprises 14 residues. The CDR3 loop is CASTPGYSYNEQFF. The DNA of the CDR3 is TGTGCCAGCACCCCGGGTTACTCCTACAATGAGCAGTTCTTC.

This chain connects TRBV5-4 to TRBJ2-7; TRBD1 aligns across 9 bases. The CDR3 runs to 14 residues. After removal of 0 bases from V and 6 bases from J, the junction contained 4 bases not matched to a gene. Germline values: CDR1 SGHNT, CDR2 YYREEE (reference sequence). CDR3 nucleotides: TGTGCCAGCAGCTTGGAATGGACAGGGGTCGAGCAGTACTTC. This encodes CASSLEWTGVEQYF.

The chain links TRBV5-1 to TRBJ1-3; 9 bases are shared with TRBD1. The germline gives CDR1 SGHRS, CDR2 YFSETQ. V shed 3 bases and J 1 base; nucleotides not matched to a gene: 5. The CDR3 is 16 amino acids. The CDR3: CASSSDRGLSGNTIYF. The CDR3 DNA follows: TGCGCCAGCAGCTCGGACAGGGGCCTTTCTGGAAACACCATATATTTT.

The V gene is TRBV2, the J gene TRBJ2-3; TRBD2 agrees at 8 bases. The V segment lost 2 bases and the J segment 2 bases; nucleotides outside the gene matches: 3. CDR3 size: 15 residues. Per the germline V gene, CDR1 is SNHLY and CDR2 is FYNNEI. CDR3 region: CASSETGGVTDTQYF. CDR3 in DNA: TGTGCCAGCAGTGAAACGGGAGGGGTCACAGATACGCAGTATTTT.

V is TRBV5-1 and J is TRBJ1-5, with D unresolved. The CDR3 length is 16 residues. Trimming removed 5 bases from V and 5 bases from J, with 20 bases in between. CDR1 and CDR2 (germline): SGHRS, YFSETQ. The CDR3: CASRGGDSGYDQPQHF. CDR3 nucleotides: TGCGCCAGCAGGGGTGGGGATTCGGGTTACGATCAGCCCCAGCATTTT.

The CDR3 region has the DNA TGCGCCAGCGCTGGAGAGAGTTCCGAAGAGACCCAGTACTTC. It codes for CASAGESSEETQYF. This sequence joins TRBV5-1 and TRBJ2-5, with D unclear. The CDR3 loop spans 14 amino acids. The germline V gene encodes CDR1 SGHRS and CDR2 YFSETQ. V was trimmed by 7 bases and J by 3 bases, leaving 16 bases between them.

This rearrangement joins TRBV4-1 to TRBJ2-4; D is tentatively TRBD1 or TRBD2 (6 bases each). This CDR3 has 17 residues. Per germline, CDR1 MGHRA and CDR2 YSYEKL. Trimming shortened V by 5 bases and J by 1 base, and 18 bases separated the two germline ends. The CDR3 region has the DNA TGCGCCAGCAGCATGGGTAGGGGGGCTGGGGCCAAAAACATTCAGTACTTC. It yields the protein CASSMGRGAGAKNIQYF.

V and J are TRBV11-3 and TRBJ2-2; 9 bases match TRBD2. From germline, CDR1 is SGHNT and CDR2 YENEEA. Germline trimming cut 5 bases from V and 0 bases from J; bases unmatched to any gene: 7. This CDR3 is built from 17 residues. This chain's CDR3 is CASSTHSGGANTGELFF. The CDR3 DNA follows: TGTGCCAGCAGCACCCATAGCGGGGGTGCGAACACCGGGGAGCTGTTTTTT.

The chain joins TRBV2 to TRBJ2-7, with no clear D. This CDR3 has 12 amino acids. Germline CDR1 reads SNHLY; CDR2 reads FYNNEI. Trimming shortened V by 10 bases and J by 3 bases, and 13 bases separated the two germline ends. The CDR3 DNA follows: TGTGCCACCGCAGAGGTCCTCTACGAGCAGTACTTC. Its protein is CATAEVLYEQYF.

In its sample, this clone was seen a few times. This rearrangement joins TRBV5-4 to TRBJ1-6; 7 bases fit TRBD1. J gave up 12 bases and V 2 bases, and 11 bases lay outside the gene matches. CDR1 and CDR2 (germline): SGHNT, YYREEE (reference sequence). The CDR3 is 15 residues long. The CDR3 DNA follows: TGTGCCAGCAGCTTAGGTACAGGGGATAAAATACCCCTCCACTTT. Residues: CASSLGTGDKIPLHF.